This passage covers 21 T cell receptor beta chains from one sample sequenced in a study of T cell responses to AZD1222 COVID-19 vaccine listed by TCRdb under 2021. To prepare the library, the immunoSEQ multiplex PCR assay was applied. TCRdb provides this immuneACCESS table in a form limited to in-frame rearrangements. Some clones are lacking; in checked studies, under half of them reflect an unresolved V gene, and why the rest are absent is not known. Present in this sample are 150,000 to 200,000 clones, 90% of which were seen just once. The ten largest account for less than 6.5% of the sample. The sample's time point label, decoded: about 28 days (+/-7) after the second vaccine dose. Here the sequenced sample was peripheral blood, taken 28 days after the second AZD1222 dose. Source of these receptors: an adult who received the AZD1222 COVID-19 vaccine.

The gene calls are TRBV3-1 (or the pseudogene TRBV3-2) and TRBJ2-6; unclear D gene. This CDR3 contains 15 residues. Germline V gene lookup returns CDR1 LGHDT and CDR2 YNNKEL (reference sequence). V was trimmed by 0 bases and J by 4 bases, leaving 7 bases between them. The CDR3, as DNA: TGTGCCAGCAGCCAAGATAATGGAGGGGCCAACGTCCTGACTTTC. The encoded protein is CASSQDNGGANVLTF.

The V call is TRBV3-1 (or the pseudogene TRBV3-2), the J call TRBJ1-6; a possible D gene is TRBD1 (5 bases). Trimming cost V 0 bases and J 7 bases, with 16 bases left between them. This CDR3 spans 17 amino acids. CDR1 and CDR2 (germline): LGHDT, YNNKEL (reference sequence). CDR3 in DNA: TGTGCCAGCAGCCAAGATTCGGGGCAGCCAGGAAATTCACCCCTCCACTTT. Protein: CASSQDSGQPGNSPLHF.

This chain links TRBV28 with TRBJ2-7; TRBD1 matches at 8 bases. Germline V gene lookup returns CDR1 MDHEN and CDR2 SYDVKM. The J segment lost 6 bases and the V segment lost 4 bases, leaving 11 bases of the junction unmatched. CDR3 length: 15 amino acids. This CDR3 is CASSSAGTGGSEQYF. The CDR3 nucleotides are TGTGCCAGCAGTTCCGCCGGGACAGGCGGGTCCGAGCAGTACTTC.

The CDR3 sequence is CASTLTVLSYEQYF. The CDR3 region has the DNA TGTGCCAGTACCCTAACCGTTCTGTCCTACGAGCAGTACTTC. The chain is built from TRBV19 and TRBJ2-7; D ambiguous. Per the germline V gene, CDR1 is LNHDA and CDR2 is SQIVND (reference sequence). This CDR3 contains 14 residues. V was trimmed by 7 bases and J by 1 base, leaving 14 bases between them.

This chain joins TRBV5-1 and TRBJ1-1; D call uncertain. There are 14 residues in the CDR3. From germline, CDR1 is SGHRS and CDR2 YFSETQ. V was cut by 4 bases and J by 8 bases, with 18 bases left in between. CDR3 loop: CASSHPDELSEAFF. The CDR3, as DNA: TGCGCCAGCAGCCACCCGGACGAACTGTCGGAAGCTTTCTTT.

The chain carries TRBV24-1 and TRBJ1-2, with D possibly matching TRBD1 (6 bases). V was pared by 1 base and J by 6 bases, with 11 bases between. The germline V gene encodes CDR1 KGHDR and CDR2 SFDVKD. The CDR3 runs to 14 residues. The CDR3, as DNA: TGTGCCACCAGTGATTTCCCGGGGGCAGATGGCTACACCTTC. Amino acid sequence: CATSDFPGADGYTF.

The CDR3 coding sequence is TGTGCCAGCAGTGTCCGGGCCCGTAACACTGAAGCTTTCTTT. As protein: CASSVRARNTEAFF. The chain couples TRBV2 to TRBJ1-1; no clear D. Per germline, CDR1 SNHLY and CDR2 FYNNEI. Trimming shortened V by 4 bases and J by 2 bases, and 11 bases separated the two germline ends. The CDR3 spans 14 residues.

This chain uses TRBV6-6 with TRBJ2-3, with D perhaps being TRBD1 or TRBD2 (6 bases each). The CDR3 loop spans 18 amino acids. Trimming stripped 5 bases from V and 2 bases from J, with 23 bases between. Germline CDR1 MNHNY, CDR2 SVGAGI (reference sequence). The CDR3 region is CASSPHPGATIATDTQYF. In DNA, the CDR3 is TGTGCCAGCAGTCCCCACCCGGGGGCAACCATAGCCACAGATACGCAGTATTTT.

The DNA of the CDR3 is TGCAGCGCTGGAAACAGCTATGGCTACACCTTC. Its protein product is CSAGNSYGYTF. The J gene is TRBJ1-2, the V gene TRBV29-1; no clear D gene. This CDR3 region has 11 residues. Trimming cost V 7 bases and J 4 bases, with 10 bases left between them. CDR1 is SQVTM, CDR2 ANQGSEA, per germline. Together with reference TRBV29-1 and TRBJ1-2, the CDR3 gives the full variable domain: SAVISQKPSRDICQRGTSLTIQCQVDSQVTMMFWYRQQPGQSLTLIATANQGSEATYESGFVIDKFPISRPNLTFSTLTVSNMSPEDSSIYLCSAGNSYGYTFGSGTRLTVV.

The chain carries TRBV10-1 and TRBJ2-3; 11 nucleotides align to TRBD1. The J segment lost 6 bases and the V segment lost 8 bases, leaving 4 bases of the junction unmatched. CDR1 WNHNN and CDR2 SYGVQD come from the germline V gene (reference sequence). This CDR3 comprises 13 residues. CDR3: CASYRDRGDTQYF. The CDR3 DNA sequence: TGCGCCAGCTACCGGGACAGGGGGGATACGCAGTATTTT.

This clone was found a few times. The chain recombines TRBV7-9 with TRBJ2-7; 9 nucleotides match TRBD2. CDR3 size: 15 residues. The germline CDR1 and CDR2 sequences are SEHNR and FQNEAQ (reference sequence). Trimming removed 0 bases from V and 2 bases from J; junction bases left unmatched: 2. Here the CDR3 DNA reads TGTGCCAGCAGCTTAGCGATAGCGGGAGCCTACGAGCAGTACTTC. This translates into CASSLAIAGAYEQYF. The entire variable domain, with the rest obtained from reference TRBV7-9 and TRBJ2-7, is as follows: DTGVSQNPRHKITKRGQNVTFRCDPISEHNRLYWYRQTLGQGPEFLTYFQNEAQLEKSRLLSDRFSAERPKGSFSTLEIQRTEQGDSAMYLCASSLAIAGAYEQYFGPGTRLTVT.

This rearrangement joins TRBV3-1 (or the pseudogene TRBV3-2) to TRBJ1-1, with TRBD1 as a possible D gene (5 bases). The CDR3 runs to 13 residues. V was pared by 0 bases and J by 7 bases, with 9 bases between. CDR1 and CDR2 (germline): LGHDT, YNNKEL (reference sequence). The CDR3 protein is CASSQDRGFEAFF. The CDR3 DNA is TGTGCCAGCAGCCAAGATAGGGGTTTTGAAGCTTTCTTT.

The gene calls are TRBV12-3 or TRBV12-4 and TRBJ1-4; tentative D call: TRBD1 (5 bases). CDR3 length: 12 amino acids. The V end was cut by 7 bases, the J end by 11 bases, with 14 bases between. The DNA for the CDR3 is TGTGCCAGCACACAACCCGGGGGGAAACTGTTTTTT. Its translation is CASTQPGGKLFF.

The J gene is TRBJ2-6, the V gene TRBV2; D gene ambiguous. V was trimmed by 5 bases and J by 0 bases, leaving 8 bases between them. In germline, CDR1 is SNHLY, CDR2 FYNNEI. The CDR3 loop spans 15 amino acids. The CDR3 DNA sequence: TGTGCCAGCAGTAAGGACCCCTCTGGGGCCAACGTCCTGACTTTC. This sequence encodes CASSKDPSGANVLTF.

The V gene is TRBV18, the J gene TRBJ1-6; no firm D call. In germline, CDR1 is KGHSH, CDR2 LQKENI. The V end lost 1 base, the J end lost 0 bases, and 7 bases lay between the germline ends. The CDR3 sequence is 16 residues long. The CDR3 reads CASSPLGSSYNSPLHF. As DNA, the CDR3 is TGTGCCAGCTCACCACTTGGCAGCTCCTATAATTCACCCCTCCACTTT.

The chain is built from TRBV30 and TRBJ1-6; D is ambiguous. Germline-derived CDR1 and CDR2 are GTSNPN and SVGIG (reference sequence). The V gene lost 2 bases and the J gene lost 14 bases, with 19 bases spanning the gap. CDR3 size: 14 residues. This CDR3 reads CAWSPKDGRRTLHF. CDR3 bases: TGTGCCTGGAGTCCAAAGGACGGACGTAGGACCCTCCACTTT. The full variable domain, in which reference TRBV30 and TRBJ1-6 provide the parts outside the CDR3, is SQTIHQWPATLVQPVGSPLSLECTVEGTSNPNLYWYRQAAGRGLQLLFYSVGIGQISSEVPQNLSASRPQDRQFILSSKKLLLSDSGFYLCAWSPKDGRRTLHFGNGTRLTVT.

The chain uses TRBV30 and TRBJ2-5; D remains ambiguous. Trimming took 5 bases from V and 0 from J, leaving 10 bases between them. Germline V gene sequence: CDR1 GTSNPN, CDR2 SVGIG (reference sequence). The CDR3 is 13 amino acids. CDR3 sequence (DNA): TGTGCCTGGGGCGGAATAAACCAAGAGACCCAGTACTTC. This sequence encodes CAWGGINQETQYF.

CDR3 in amino acids: CASSEFTGSGVQSNQPQHF. The CDR3, as DNA: TGCGCCAGCAGTGAGTTTACGGGCTCCGGGGTTCAGAGCAATCAGCCCCAGCATTTT. V and J are TRBV10-1 and TRBJ1-5; D gene uncertain. The V gene lost 1 base and the J gene lost 1 base, with 20 bases spanning the gap. This CDR3 contains 19 residues. Germline lookup yields CDR1 WNHNN and CDR2 SYGVQD (reference sequence).

The chain is built from TRBV6-5 and TRBJ2-3; D may be TRBD2 (7 bases). CDR1 MNHEY and CDR2 SVGAGI come from the germline V gene. The CDR3 covers 15 residues. V lost 8 bases to trimming and J lost 4 bases, with 19 bases between them. The DNA of the CDR3 is TGTGCCAGCCGGCCTTGGGGGGGGCAATCAGATACGCAGTATTTT. Protein product: CASRPWGGQSDTQYF.

This rearrangement joins TRBV19 to TRBJ1-5; D is ambiguous. The germline CDR1 and CDR2 sequences are LNHDA and SQIVND (reference sequence). V gave up 4 bases and J gave up 3 bases, with 10 bases separating them. The CDR3 has 14 amino acids. For the CDR3, the DNA is TGTGCCAGTAGTAGGAGACCGGCCAATCAGCCCCAGCATTTT. Its protein product is CASSRRPANQPQHF.

The CDR3 DNA is TGTGCCAGCAGCACAGGGGAAGGAAACACCATATATTTT. Translated, it gives CASSTGEGNTIYF. The V and J genes are TRBV3-1 (or the pseudogene TRBV3-2) and TRBJ1-3; 7 nucleotides align to TRBD1. The trim removed 5 bases at V and 4 bases at J, leaving 2 bases unmatched. Germline-derived CDR1 and CDR2 are LGHDT and YNNKEL (reference sequence). The CDR3 consists of 13 residues.